Here is one T cell receptor (beta chain) with its context. Its matching antigen is unknown. The sample originates from a study of persistence of HIV-infected CD4 T cells. Anti-CD3/anti-CD28 beads served as a nonspecific positive control stimulus. Sorting selected CD4+ T cells upregulating both CD40 ligand and CD69. This was the immunoSEQ version 4 assay in survey mode. Sequencing used immunoSEQ multiplex PCR; TCRdb keeps in-frame clones, though not all of them. The data contain under 50,000 clones, just under 90% of them singletons. The V gene lost 0 bases and the J gene lost 4 bases, with 9 bases spanning the gap. Germline V gene sequence: CDR1 LNHNV, CDR2 YYDKDF (reference sequence). The CDR3 covers 14 residues.

The chain is built from TRBV15 and TRBJ1-2; D unresolved. Sequences were derived from CD4+ T cells sorted from PBMCs after approximately 19-hour stimulation, sampled from a patient who received antiretroviral therapy. The TCR sequence derives from an adult woman with HIV who was CMV-seropositive. CDR3 bases: TGTGCCACCAGCAGAGATGGGGAGGGCTATGGCTACACCTTC. This gives the protein CATSRDGEGYGYTF. Complete variable domain (other parts from reference TRBV15 and TRBJ1-2): DAMVIQNPRYQVTQFGKPVTLSCSQTLNHNVMYWYQQKSSQAPKLLFHYYDKDFNNEADTPDNFQSRRPNTSFCFLDIRSPGLGDTAMYLCATSRDGEGYGYTFGSGTRLTVV.